A selection of T cell receptor beta chains follows, all from one sample in a study of immune evolution from preneoplasia to lung adenocarcinoma. TCRdb's copy holds only in-frame clones and misses some; the assay was immunoSEQ multiplex PCR. Of over 30,000 clones listed, 74% are singletons. Input material: FFPE invasive lung adenocarcinoma tissue. The source of these receptors is a person between 55 and 69 years old with lung adenocarcinoma. Both conserved end residues are part of each CDR3. The D gene is left open where the match is weak. Not every row has a clone size; where given, it reads once, few, many or a size class.

CDR3aa	CDR3nt	d_gene	v_gene	abundance	j_gene
CASSPRPVRAGAQNEQYF	TGTGCCAGCTCACCAAGACCAGTGAGGGCGGGAGCTCAAAACGAGCAGTACTTC	TRBD2	TRBV18	.	TRBJ2-7
CSVARGVGAAYGSSYNEQFF	TGCAGCGTTGCAAGGGGCGTAGGAGCGGCTTATGGGAGCTCCTACAATGAGCAGTTCTTC	.	TRBV29-1	.	TRBJ2-1
CASSFARGSGPYEQYF	TGTGCCAGCAGCTTTGCCCGAGGTAGCGGCCCCTACGAGCAGTACTTC	.	TRBV5-4	.	TRBJ2-7
CASSYSFSAKNIQYF	TGTGCCAGCAGTTATTCCTTCTCAGCCAAAAACATTCAGTACTTC	.	TRBV6-5	.	TRBJ2-4
CASSLDQGGSGNTIYF	TGCGCCAGCAGCTTGGATCAGGGGGGCTCTGGAAACACCATATATTTT	TRBD1	TRBV5-1	.	TRBJ1-3
CASSLERGSRYEQYF	TGTGCCAGCAGCTTAGAGAGAGGGTCTAGGTACGAGCAGTACTTC	.	TRBV11-2	.	TRBJ2-7
CASRTTNQPQHF	TGTGCCAGCAGGACCACAAATCAGCCCCAGCATTTT	.	TRBV28	.	TRBJ1-5
CASSKGRQGVLSFGNTIYF	TGTGCCAGCAGCAAAGGACGACAGGGGGTTCTCTCATTTGGAAACACCATATATTTT	.	TRBV21-1	.	TRBJ1-3
CASGVTTNTEAFF	TGCGCCAGCGGGGTAACGACGAACACTGAAGCTTTCTTT	.	TRBV5-1	.	TRBJ1-1
CASKVEGGDSNEQFF	TGTGCCAGCAAAGTCGAGGGGGGGGACTCTAATGAGCAGTTCTTC	.	TRBV2	once	TRBJ2-1
CASSLTGGSQETQYF	TGCGCCAGCAGCTTGACAGGGGGATCCCAAGAGACCCAGTACTTC	TRBD1	TRBV5-1	.	TRBJ2-5
CASSRDIYNEQFF	TGTGCCAGCAGCCGGGACATATACAATGAGCAGTTCTTC	.	TRBV11-2	medium-sized	TRBJ2-1
CASRLAGVDTGELFF	TGTGCCAGCAGACTAGCGGGAGTCGACACCGGGGAGCTGTTTTTT	TRBD2	TRBV27	.	TRBJ2-2
CASGDRGLKKLFF	TGTGCCAGTGGGGACAGGGGGCTAAAAAAACTGTTTTTT	TRBD1	TRBV6-1	.	TRBJ1-4
CASSPQGGQPQHF	TGTGCCAGCAGCCCCCAGGGGGGTCAGCCCCAGCATTTT	TRBD1	TRBV7-9	.	TRBJ1-5
CASSRLAGVSDTQYF	TGCGCCAGCAGCCGACTAGCGGGAGTTTCAGATACGCAGTATTTT	TRBD2	TRBV5-1	.	TRBJ2-3
CASSRDRGDMNTEAFF	TGTGCCAGCTCCCGGGACAGGGGAGACATGAACACTGAAGCTTTCTTT	TRBD1	TRBV28	.	TRBJ1-1
CASSERTGSYEQYF	TGTGCCAGCAGTGAAAGGACTGGTTCCTACGAGCAGTACTTC	.	TRBV6-1	.	TRBJ2-7
CASSLSRTSSGANVLTF	TGTGCCAGCAGTTTATCGCGGACTTCCTCTGGGGCCAACGTCCTGACTTTC	.	TRBV27	.	TRBJ2-6
CASSVLTGGTGELFF	TGTGCCAGCAGCGTACTGACAGGGGGCACCGGGGAGCTGTTTTTT	TRBD1	TRBV9	once	TRBJ2-2
CASSRGGVETQYF	TGTGCCAGCAGCCGTGGGGGGGTAGAGACCCAGTACTTC	TRBD2	TRBV28	.	TRBJ2-5
CSGDNYGYTF	TGCAGTGGGGACAACTATGGCTACACCTTC	.	TRBV20-1	.	TRBJ1-2
CASRSGVETQYF	TGTGCCAGCAGGTCTGGTGTGGAGACCCAGTACTTC	.	TRBV7-2	.	TRBJ2-5
CASRTGGSGANVLTF	TGTGCCAGTAGAACAGGAGGCTCTGGGGCCAACGTCCTGACTTTC	.	TRBV19	.	TRBJ2-6
CASKGELGSYEQYF	TGTGCCAGCAAGGGCGAACTAGGTTCCTACGAGCAGTACTTC	.	TRBV28	.	TRBJ2-7
CASSVGGQGGTEAFF	TGTGCCAGCAGCGTAGGGGGGCAGGGGGGAACTGAAGCTTTCTTT	TRBD1	TRBV9	few	TRBJ1-1
CASSSRGNEQYF	TGTGCCAGCAGCTCCCGGGGGAACGAGCAGTACTTC	.	TRBV7-8	.	TRBJ2-7
CASSLLGQTNEQFF	TGTGCCAGCAGCCTATTAGGACAGACGAATGAGCAGTTCTTC	.	TRBV14	.	TRBJ2-1
CASSRQRFYEQYF	TGTGCCAGCAGTAGACAGAGGTTCTACGAGCAGTACTTC	.	TRBV2	.	TRBJ2-7
CASSADLPGQGKGYTF	TGTGCCAGCTCCGCCGACCTTCCGGGACAGGGAAAAGGCTACACCTTC	TRBD1	TRBV18	.	TRBJ1-2
CASSDPGTGVYEQYF	TGTGCCAGCAGTGACCCCGGGACAGGGGTCTACGAGCAGTACTTC	TRBD1	TRBV6-1	.	TRBJ2-7